Shown below are 4 T cell receptor beta chains from a single sample sequenced in a study of CD4 T cells in relation to SARS-CoV-2 and coronaviruses. No antigen has been identified for these receptors. Using immunoSEQ multiplex PCR, the repertoire was profiled, and TCRdb retains in-frame clones only, with some absent. The sample holds some 38,000 clones, roughly 73% seen once. Sequencing was performed on memory CD4+ T cells from PBMCs, cultured in vitro. These receptors all stem from an adult with COVID-19.

V usage is TRBV18 and J usage is TRBJ1-3, with 7 bases lining up with TRBD1. The CDR3 spans 15 residues. Germline trimming cut 4 bases from V and 2 bases from J; bases unmatched to any gene: 5. Looked up from germline, CDR1 is KGHSH and CDR2 is LQKENI. CDR3 residues: CASSLYDRAGNTIYF. The CDR3 region has the DNA TGTGCCAGCTCACTGTACGACAGGGCTGGAAACACCATATATTTT.

This clone was counted a single time. The rearrangement uses TRBV6-5 and TRBJ1-1; TRBD1 agrees at 7 bases. The CDR3 loop spans 14 amino acids. Germline assignment: CDR1 MNHEY and CDR2 SVGAGI. Unmatched junction bases numbered 7, after V lost 6 bases and J lost 3 bases. CDR3 amino acids: CASRQTGFDTEAFF. Here the CDR3 DNA reads TGTGCCAGCAGACAGACAGGGTTTGACACTGAAGCTTTCTTT.

The chain employs TRBV7-2 and TRBJ2-1; 8 bases agree with TRBD2. CDR1 SGHTA and CDR2 FQGNSA come from the germline V gene. The CDR3 has 15 residues. The V gene end was trimmed by 1 base and the J gene end by 6 bases; junction bases not matched to a gene: 5. The CDR3 is CASSLDGRAGNEQFF. CDR3 nucleotides: TGTGCCAGCAGCTTAGACGGGAGGGCGGGCAATGAGCAGTTCTTC.

This sequence joins TRBV10-2 and TRBJ2-7; D is uncertain. Looked up from germline, CDR1 is WSHSY and CDR2 is SAAADI. The CDR3 is 13 amino acids. Trimming shortened V by 4 bases and J by 2 bases, and 9 bases separated the two germline ends. The CDR3 protein is CASSGSLTYEQYF. In nucleotides, the CDR3 is TGCGCCAGCAGTGGTTCCCTTACCTACGAGCAGTACTTC.